Below are 30 T cell receptor beta chains sequenced from a single sample in a study of T cells in Graves' hyperthyroidism and ophthalmopathy. TCR beta CDR3 regions were amplified from RNA transcripts. An initial round of RT-PCR targeting the TCR CDR3 relied on the HTBI primer set. TCRdb ran MiXCR on the multiplex PCR reads and lists one entry per CDR3 protein. The sample includes some 500,000 distinct CDR3 sequences, roughly an eighth of them seen just once. Sequenced input: blood. These receptors originate from a woman aged 18-30 years with Graves' hyperthyroidism.

This clonotype was detected ten times or more. The V call is TRBV29-1, the J call TRBJ2-2; perhaps D is TRBD1 or TRBD2 (5 bases each). Per the germline V gene, CDR1 is SQVTM and CDR2 is ANQGSEA. This CDR3 is built from 14 residues. With 6 bases removed from V and 0 bases from J, the gap between germline ends came to 11 bases. This CDR3 is CSVPGRTNTGELFF. The CDR3 DNA reads as TGCAGCGTCCCGGGACGCACGAACACCGGGGAGCTGTTTTTT.

This clonotype was recorded many times. As DNA, the CDR3 is TGTGCCAGCAGCGAGGGTCCTCTGACCGGGACAGGGGGGGGCTACACCTTC. Its protein product is CASSEGPLTGTGGGYTF. V and J are TRBV25-1 and TRBJ1-2; 11 bases map to TRBD1. V shed 6 bases and J 8 bases; nucleotides not matched to a gene: 17. This CDR3 has 17 amino acids. The V gene's germline CDR1 is MGHDK and CDR2 SYGVNS.

In its sample, this clonotype was seen many times. The V call is TRBV10-3, the J call TRBJ2-7, with 11 positions matching TRBD2. The J segment lost 7 bases and the V segment lost 0 bases, leaving 11 bases of the junction unmatched. This CDR3 contains 17 residues. CDR1 is ENHRY and CDR2 is SYGVKD in the germline V gene. The CDR3 DNA is TGTGCCATCAGTGAGTCGATCGGGACTAGCGGAGGGGGAGAGCAGTACTTC. It yields the protein CAISESIGTSGGGEQYF.

The sample holds a few counts of this clonotype. The chain couples TRBV29-1 to TRBJ1-2, with 10 bases aligning to TRBD1. The V gene end was trimmed by 7 bases and the J gene end by 3 bases; junction bases not matched to a gene: 8. Per the germline V gene, CDR1 is SQVTM and CDR2 is ANQGSEA. The length of the CDR3 is 14 residues. This CDR3 is CSAGGTGAHYGYTF. CDR3 DNA: TGCAGCGCTGGGGGGACAGGGGCTCACTATGGCTACACCTTC.

This clonotype was seen at least ten times. V and J are TRBV19 and TRBJ2-2; the D call may be TRBD1 or TRBD2 (5 bases each). V lost 5 bases and J 5 bases, leaving 15 bases between the germline ends. CDR1 and CDR2 from the germline V gene are LNHDA and SQIVND (reference sequence). The CDR3 has 15 residues. In DNA, the CDR3 is TGTGCCAGTAGTTATATAGGCAGGGAGACCGGGGAGCTGTTTTTT. This sequence encodes CASSYIGRETGELFF.

This clonotype was counted at least ten times. The chain combines TRBV2 with TRBJ1-6, with D possibly TRBD1 on 6 matching bases. Trimming shortened V by 2 bases and J by 5 bases, and 10 bases separated the two germline ends. Germline CDR1 SNHLY, CDR2 FYNNEI. The CDR3 sequence is 15 residues long. CDR3 sequence: CASSEQGTHNSPLHF. DNA of the CDR3: TGTGCCAGCAGTGAACAAGGGACACATAATTCACCCCTCCACTTT.

At least ten counts were recorded for this clonotype. The chain has TRBV30 and TRBJ1-1; no firm D call. The CDR3 contains 13 residues. Germline V gene data show CDR1 as GTSNPN and CDR2 as SVGIG (reference sequence). V was clipped by 0 bases and J by 6 bases, with 11 bases between them. CDR3 residues: CAWSVRVGSEAFF. CDR3 sequence (DNA): TGTGCCTGGAGTGTACGGGTCGGATCTGAAGCTTTCTTT.

Ten or more counts support this clonotype. This chain connects TRBV30 to TRBJ1-5; TRBD1 might be the D (5 bases). Germline CDR1 and CDR2: GTSNPN and SVGIG (reference sequence). V dropped 4 bases and J dropped 4 bases, with 11 bases sitting between them. There are 13 residues in the CDR3. The CDR3 here is CAWTPGGNQPQHF. CDR3 sequence (DNA): TGTGCCTGGACCCCCGGGGGTAATCAGCCCCAGCATTTT.

This clonotype was seen a few times. The J gene is TRBJ2-1, the V gene TRBV29-1, with a possible D match to TRBD1 (6 bases). Germline values: CDR1 SQVTM, CDR2 ANQGSEA. Trimming stripped 4 bases from V and 9 bases from J, with 13 bases between. The length of the CDR3 is 12 residues. DNA for the CDR3: TGCAGCGTTGTTCAACAGGGAATTGAGCAGTTCTTC. It encodes CSVVQQGIEQFF.

This clonotype was counted a few times. The rearrangement links TRBV5-1 to TRBJ2-1; 7 bases agree with TRBD2. V dropped 4 bases and J dropped 10; count of bases not matched to a gene: 20. Germline CDR1 reads SGHRS; CDR2 reads YFSETQ. This CDR3 has 17 residues. The CDR3 spells CASSHTGWGRATDEQFF. As DNA, the CDR3 is TGCGCCAGCAGCCATACCGGCTGGGGGAGGGCCACGGACGAGCAGTTCTTC.

Ten or more counts support this clonotype. The V gene is TRBV20-1, the J gene TRBJ2-3, with unresolved D. Trimming took off 3 bases at V and 2 bases at J, with 0 bases between the two ends. The CDR3 spans 10 residues. Germline assignment: CDR1 DFQATT and CDR2 SNEGSKA (reference sequence). CDR3 DNA: TGCAGTGCTAGCACAGATACGCAGTATTTT. Its translation: CSASTDTQYF.

Many counts were recorded for this clonotype. The genes are TRBV11-2 and TRBJ2-1, with D perhaps TRBD1 or TRBD2 (5 bases each). CDR1 and CDR2 (germline): SGHAT, FQNNGV. The CDR3 has 14 residues. Trimming shortened V by 0 bases and J by 2 bases, and 5 bases separated the two germline ends. The CDR3 DNA reads TGTGCCAGCAGCTTAGAGGGGGCCTACAATGAGCAGTTCTTC. This sequence encodes CASSLEGAYNEQFF.

This rearrangement joins TRBV2 to TRBJ2-1, with TRBD2 matching over 7 bases. Trimming at V came to 6 bases and at J to 3 bases, leaving 8 bases not matched to a gene. CDR1 SNHLY and CDR2 FYNNEI come from the germline V gene. CDR3 size: 15 residues. CDR3 protein: CASSNPSGVYNEQFF. The CDR3 DNA reads TGTGCCAGCAGCAACCCAAGCGGGGTCTACAATGAGCAGTTCTTC.

This clonotype was counted ten times or more. The V and J genes are TRBV10-3 and TRBJ2-5; 10 bases align to TRBD1. The CDR3 consists of 15 residues. Germline V CDR1 and CDR2: ENHRY, SYGVKD. Trimming at V came to 4 bases and at J to 2 bases, leaving 4 bases not matched to a gene. CDR3 loop: CAISAGTGAQETQYF. CDR3 coding DNA: TGTGCCATCAGTGCAGGGACAGGGGCACAAGAGACCCAGTACTTC.

This clonotype was counted at least ten times. The genes are TRBV10-3 and TRBJ2-3; 11 positions agree with TRBD1. Per germline, CDR1 ENHRY and CDR2 SYGVKD. The CDR3 totals 14 residues. V lost 8 bases to trimming and J lost 3 bases; unmatched junction nucleotides: 4. DNA for the CDR3: TGTGCCATCGGGGGACAGGGGGTAACAGATACGCAGTATTTT. It codes for CAIGGQGVTDTQYF.

This clonotype was seen repeatedly, ten times or more. The chain recombines TRBV10-3 with TRBJ2-1; TRBD2 aligns across 9 bases. The V segment lost 0 bases and the J segment 7 bases; nucleotides outside the gene matches: 7. There are 16 residues in the CDR3. Germline-derived CDR1 and CDR2 are ENHRY and SYGVKD. For the CDR3, the DNA is TGTGCCATCAGTGAGTCAGAAGCGGGAGGAAATAATGAGCAGTTCTTC. It encodes CAISESEAGGNNEQFF.

This clonotype was recorded many times. The V call is TRBV12-3 or TRBV12-4, the J call TRBJ2-1; 8 bases are a match to TRBD2. With V trimmed by 4 bases and J by 2 bases, 4 bases remained unmatched. CDR3 length: 15 amino acids. The CDR3 loop reads CASSYIAGPYNEQFF. The CDR3 region has the DNA TGTGCCAGCAGTTACATAGCGGGACCCTACAATGAGCAGTTCTTC.

A few counts support this clonotype. V and J are TRBV30 and TRBJ2-1; the match to TRBD2 covers 8 bases. This CDR3 comprises 15 residues. CDR1 GTSNPN and CDR2 SVGIG come from the germline V gene (reference sequence). V dropped 0 bases and J dropped 10; count of bases not matched to a gene: 11. Here the CDR3 DNA reads TGTGCCTGGAGTGTAGCGGGAGCAAGATCTTCCGAGCAGTTCTTC. Translated: CAWSVAGARSSEQFF.

This chain joins TRBV30 and TRBJ1-2; D is uncertain. With 8 bases removed from V and 5 bases from J, the gap between germline ends came to 15 bases. This CDR3 region has 12 residues. Germline lookup yields CDR1 GTSNPN and CDR2 SVGIG (reference sequence). CDR3 region: CAHEGRQYGYTF. In DNA form, the CDR3 reads TGTGCCCATGAAGGCAGACAATATGGCTACACCTTC.

This clonotype was seen at least ten times. This sequence joins TRBV18 and TRBJ2-3; D may correspond to TRBD1 or TRBD2 (5 bases each). The V gene lost 2 bases and the J gene lost 6 bases, with 15 bases spanning the gap. The germline gives CDR1 KGHSH, CDR2 LQKENI. There are 15 residues in the CDR3. Here the CDR3 reads CASSPGSGPEDTQYF. CDR3 in DNA: TGTGCCAGCTCACCAGGATCGGGGCCTGAGGATACGCAGTATTTT.

This clonotype was seen ten or more times. This chain uses TRBV12-3 or TRBV12-4 with TRBJ1-1; no clear D. V was cut by 7 bases and J by 0 bases, with 12 bases left in between. The CDR3 runs to 14 residues. The DNA for the CDR3 is TGTGCCAGCACCTGGTCGGGGATGAACACTGAAGCTTTCTTT. This translates into CASTWSGMNTEAFF.

Ten or more counts support this clonotype. The rearrangement links TRBV30 to TRBJ2-4; D gene uncertain. V was shortened by 8 bases and J by 0 bases, with 17 bases between the two germline ends. CDR1 and CDR2 (germline): GTSNPN, SVGIG (reference sequence). This CDR3 comprises 15 residues. CDR3 in DNA: TGTGCCGGGCATACCCCAGGCCTAGCCAAAAACATTCAGTACTTC. Protein product: CAGHTPGLAKNIQYF.

As regards this clonotype: This may be a read error: a much more frequent sequence differs by one nucleotide. V usage is TRBV2 and J usage is TRBJ1-6; D not resolved. The germline gives CDR1 SNHLY, CDR2 FYNNEI. There are 13 residues in the CDR3. This CDR3 reads CASSDRGNSPPHF. DNA for the CDR3: TGTGCCAGCAGTGACAGAGGGAATTCACCCCCCCACTTT.

This clonotype has a handful of counts. The chain joins TRBV11-2 to TRBJ1-4; D ambiguous. Trimming took 4 bases from V and 0 from J, leaving 9 bases between them. The CDR3 consists of 15 residues. Germline loops: CDR1 SGHAT, CDR2 FQNNGV. The CDR3 DNA reads TGTGCCAGCAGCTATCGGTACTCAACTAATGAAAAACTGTTTTTT. This codes for CASSYRYSTNEKLFF.

A few counts support this clonotype. The V gene is TRBV24-1, the J gene TRBJ2-2, with a possible D match to TRBD1 (6 bases). The CDR3 has 15 amino acids. Germline CDR1 and CDR2: KGHDR and SFDVKD. Trimming took 4 bases from V and 6 from J, leaving 14 bases between them. In DNA, the CDR3 is TGTGCCACCAGTGACCCCAACACAGGGCCCGGGGAGCTGTTTTTT. This codes for CATSDPNTGPGELFF.

The V and J genes are TRBV7-3 and TRBJ2-3, with 8 nucleotides matching TRBD2. The germline V gene encodes CDR1 SGHTA and CDR2 FQGTGA. This CDR3 contains 16 residues. V lost 4 bases and J lost 3; bases outside the gene matches: 9. This CDR3 is CASSSQTAGETDTQYF. CDR3 DNA sequence: TGTGCCAGCAGCTCTCAAACAGCGGGAGAAACAGATACGCAGTATTTT. Variable domain in full (rest from reference TRBV7-3 and TRBJ2-3): GAGVSQTPSNKVTEKGKYVELRCDPISGHTALYWYRQSLGQGPEFLIYFQGTGAADDSGLPNDRFFAVRPEGSVSTLKIQRTERGDSAVYLCASSSQTAGETDTQYFGPGTRLTVL.

This clonotype was observed a few times. The gene calls are TRBV20-1 and TRBJ1-4; D is perhaps TRBD1 (5 bases). CDR3 length equals 14 residues. CDR1 and CDR2 from the germline V gene are DFQATT and SNEGSKA (reference sequence). V dropped 1 base and J dropped 5 bases, with 11 bases sitting between them. CDR3 sequence: CSARAQGENEKLFF. In nucleotides, the CDR3 is TGCAGTGCTAGAGCTCAGGGAGAAAATGAAAAACTGTTTTTT.

This rearrangement joins TRBV20-1 to TRBJ1-4; 7 nucleotides line up with TRBD1. The V segment lost 6 bases and the J segment 8 bases; nucleotides outside the gene matches: 12. Germline CDR1 reads DFQATT; CDR2 reads SNEGSKA (reference sequence). This CDR3 spans 14 amino acids. In nucleotides, the CDR3 is TGCAGTGCGGGGAGGACAGGTGGAAGCGAAAAACTGTTTTTT. Protein: CSAGRTGGSEKLFF.

The CDR3 sequence: CATTDRDAESLFF. CDR3 sequence (DNA): TGTGCCACCACGGACAGGGACGCCGAAAGTCTGTTTTTT. V is TRBV12-3 or TRBV12-4 and J is TRBJ1-4, with 8 bases lining up with TRBD1. CDR3 size: 13 residues. The J segment lost 14 bases and the V segment lost 10 bases, leaving 15 bases of the junction unmatched.

The chain recombines TRBV28 with TRBJ1-6, with D perhaps matching TRBD1 (5 bases). V was shortened by 7 bases and J by 10 bases, with 14 bases between the two germline ends. The CDR3 is 13 residues long. The germline gives CDR1 MDHEN, CDR2 SYDVKM. The chain's CDR3 is CASKLTDGSPLHF. CDR3 DNA sequence: TGTGCCAGCAAGTTGACAGACGGATCACCCCTCCACTTT. Variable domain in full (rest from reference TRBV28 and TRBJ1-6): DVKVTQSSRYLVKRTGEKVFLECVQDMDHENMFWYRQDPGLGLRLIYFSYDVKMKEKGDIPEGYSVSREKKERFSLILESASTNQTSMYLCASKLTDGSPLHFGNGTRLTVT.